Each of the 25 T cell receptor beta chains below was sequenced from the same sample in a study of human T cells and chemical hapten exposure. MiXCR was run by TCRdb on the RACE reads, yielding one entry per CDR3 protein. The sample includes 100,000 or so distinct CDR3 sequences, 9.3% of them seen just once. Described time point: patch test 2, 6 weeks after DPC sensitization. Documented treatment: therapeutic diphenylcyclopropenone sensitization with weekly scalp DPC. The specimen comprised whole blood, sampled in connection with sensitization to the hapten diphenylcyclopropenone (DPC). All receptors come from a woman aged 40-49 years with alopecia areata. Some clones in this sample may be carry-over from other donors' samples.

This clonotype was picked up a small number of times. In nucleotides, the CDR3 is TGTGCCAGCAGTTGGGGACAGGGAGCCGGGGAGCTGTTTTTT. Translated: CASSWGQGAGELFF. The chain couples TRBV6-5 to TRBJ2-2; 9 positions agree with TRBD1. The germline V gene encodes CDR1 MNHEY and CDR2 SVGAGI. V trimming: 4 bases; J trimming: 6 bases; junction bases outside the gene matches: 3. The CDR3 extends over 14 amino acids.

The rearrangement links TRBV29-1 to TRBJ1-4; D gene uncertain. The CDR3 length is 14 residues. V lost 4 bases to trimming and J lost 5 bases, with 14 bases between them. Germline V gene sequence: CDR1 SQVTM, CDR2 ANQGSEA. CDR3 loop: CSVANPTQNEKLFF. The CDR3 DNA is TGCAGCGTTGCGAACCCCACCCAAAATGAAAAACTGTTTTTT. Full variable domain (outside the CDR3, taken from reference TRBV29-1 and TRBJ1-4): SAVISQKPSRDICQRGTSLTIQCQVDSQVTMMFWYRQQPGQSLTLIATANQGSEATYESGFVIDKFPISRPNLTFSTLTVSNMSPEDSSIYLCSVANPTQNEKLFFGSGTQLSVL.

This clonotype was seen at least ten times. The gene calls are TRBV3-1 and TRBJ2-7; the match to TRBD1 covers 7 bases. The trim removed 4 bases at V and 2 bases at J, leaving 2 bases unmatched. Looked up from germline, CDR1 is LGHDT and CDR2 is YNNKEL (reference sequence). The CDR3 is 13 residues long. CDR3 sequence (DNA): TGTGCCAGCAGCCCGGGACAGCCCTACGAGCAGTACTTC. Amino acids: CASSPGQPYEQYF.

This clonotype was recorded a few times. This chain connects TRBV20-1 to TRBJ1-4, with D perhaps TRBD1 (6 bases). Trimming took 6 bases from V and 8 from J, leaving 10 bases between them. This CDR3 has 11 residues. Germline-derived CDR1 and CDR2 are DFQATT and SNEGSKA (reference sequence). DNA of the CDR3: TGCAGTGCACTCGGACAGGAAAAACTGTTTTTT. It is translated as CSALGQEKLFF.

There are a few counts of this clonotype. The J gene is TRBJ2-1, the V gene TRBV20-1; D possibly corresponds to TRBD2 (7 bases). V lost 0 bases to trimming and J lost 2 bases, with 14 bases between them. This CDR3 is 16 amino acids long. CDR1 is DFQATT and CDR2 is SNEGSKA in the germline V gene (reference sequence). Here the CDR3 reads CSARDLRGAAYNEQFF. CDR3 bases: TGCAGTGCTAGAGATCTACGGGGGGCGGCCTACAATGAGCAGTTCTTC.

This clonotype was counted ten times or more. The V gene is TRBV4-1, the J gene TRBJ2-3; 8 bases are a match to TRBD1. The CDR3 has 15 residues. The J segment lost 4 bases and the V segment lost 0 bases, leaving 3 bases of the junction unmatched. Germline V gene sequence: CDR1 MGHRA, CDR2 YSYEKL. Here the CDR3 reads CASSQDGQGPDTQYF. CDR3 bases: TGCGCCAGCAGCCAAGACGGACAGGGCCCAGATACGCAGTATTTT.

This clonotype has only a few counts. This chain joins TRBV29-1 and TRBJ1-1; 8 bases fit TRBD1. This CDR3 spans 13 amino acids. Germline CDR1 SQVTM, CDR2 ANQGSEA. Germline trimming cut 3 bases from V and 5 bases from J; bases unmatched to any gene: 5. The CDR3 loop is CSVEETGVTEAFF. The CDR3 DNA follows: TGCAGCGTTGAGGAGACAGGGGTAACTGAAGCTTTCTTT.

The sample holds many counts of this clonotype. This sequence joins TRBV18 and TRBJ2-7; D gene unclear. Germline loops: CDR1 KGHSH, CDR2 LQKENI. Trimming shortened V by 6 bases and J by 0 bases, and 9 bases separated the two germline ends. The CDR3 is 13 residues long. CDR3 nucleotide sequence: TGTGCCAGCTCCCCGGACGTCTCCTACGAGCAGTACTTC. Its translation: CASSPDVSYEQYF. The variable domain in full, with the rest retrieved from reference TRBV18 and TRBJ2-7, is NAGVMQNPRHLVRRRGQEARLRCSPMKGHSHVYWYRQLPEEGLKFMVYLQKENIIDESGMPKERFSAEFPKEGPSILRIQQVVRGDSAAYFCASSPDVSYEQYFGPGTRLTVT.

This clonotype was observed a handful of times. The chain employs TRBV2 and TRBJ2-5, with 8 bases identical to TRBD1. CDR3 length: 14 residues. V trimming: 4 bases; J trimming: 5 bases; junction bases outside the gene matches: 6. The V gene's germline CDR1 is SNHLY and CDR2 FYNNEI. This CDR3 reads CASSVQGALETQYF. Written as DNA, the CDR3 is TGTGCCAGCAGTGTTCAGGGGGCGCTGGAGACCCAGTACTTC.

V usage is TRBV5-4 and J usage is TRBJ2-5; D is possibly TRBD1 or TRBD2 (6 bases each). The ends were cut back, 6 bases at V and 2 bases at J, with 14 bases in the middle. The germline gives CDR1 SGHNT, CDR2 YYREEE (reference sequence). The CDR3 is made up of 14 amino acids. In DNA, the CDR3 is TGTGCCAGCAACGGGGGCAGGGGTCAAGAGACCCAGTACTTC. Protein: CASNGGRGQETQYF.

This clonotype was seen many times. This rearrangement joins TRBV28 to TRBJ1-4; a possible D gene is TRBD1 (5 bases). This CDR3 is 14 amino acids long. Trimming stripped 6 bases from V and 7 bases from J, with 15 bases between. Germline lookup yields CDR1 MDHEN and CDR2 SYDVKM. CDR3 nucleotides: TGTGCCAGCAGCCTCGCTGGAAGGGGTGAAAAACTGTTTTTT. It specifies CASSLAGRGEKLFF.

For this clonotype: Its ends do not fully match the called genes, so a read error is possible. The genes are TRBV4-1 and TRBJ1-1, with D perhaps matching TRBD1 (6 bases). CDR3 length: 16 residues. Germline V gives CDR1 MGHRA, CDR2 YSYEKL. CDR3 loop: CASGQVPGQQNTEAFF. CDR3 DNA: TGCGCCAGCGGCCAAGTCCCGGGACAACAGAACACTGAAGCTTTCTTT.

This clonotype was observed at least ten times. J is TRBJ2-3 and V is TRBV29-1; D not certain. Trimming took off 3 bases at V and 1 base at J, with 5 bases between the two ends. CDR3 length equals 12 residues. Germline V gene lookup returns CDR1 SQVTM and CDR2 ANQGSEA. The CDR3 loop is CSVEQGTDTQYF. CDR3 DNA sequence: TGCAGCGTTGAGCAGGGCACAGATACGCAGTATTTT.

This chain links TRBV30 with TRBJ2-5; TRBD2 might be the D (7 bases). This CDR3 region has 14 residues. The germline CDR1 and CDR2 sequences are GTSNPN and SVGIG (reference sequence). V was clipped by 5 bases and J by 5 bases, with 18 bases between them. This CDR3 is CAWVPRGARETQYF. The DNA for the CDR3 is TGTGCCTGGGTTCCTCGGGGGGCCAGGGAGACCCAGTACTTC. Based on the CDR3 plus reference TRBV30 and TRBJ2-5, the full variable domain is SQTIHQWPATLVQPVGSPLSLECTVEGTSNPNLYWYRQAAGRGLQLLFYSVGIGQISSEVPQNLSASRPQDRQFILSSKKLLLSDSGFYLCAWVPRGARETQYFGPGTRLLVL.

This clonotype was recorded at least ten times. The V gene is TRBV4-3, the J gene TRBJ2-3; D remains unclear. V was trimmed by 1 base and J by 11 bases, leaving 10 bases between them. The CDR3 has 12 residues. Germline CDR1 is LGHNA and CDR2 is YSLEER. The CDR3 region is CASSQGWAEQYF. CDR3 bases: TGCGCCAGCAGCCAAGGCTGGGCAGAGCAGTATTTT.

The chain employs TRBV28 and TRBJ1-2, with D hard to call. CDR3 length equals 15 residues. Trimming shortened V by 5 bases and J by 4 bases, and 17 bases separated the two germline ends. CDR1 MDHEN and CDR2 SYDVKM come from the germline V gene. The CDR3 DNA is TGTGCCAGCAGTCAAGTGATCGCAGCGCCCTATGGCTACACCTTC. Its translation is CASSQVIAAPYGYTF.

This clonotype was counted between two and nine times. The chain recombines TRBV6-6 with TRBJ1-4; a possible D gene is TRBD1 (5 bases). V was shortened by 5 bases and J by 6 bases, with 13 bases between the two germline ends. In germline, CDR1 is MNHNY, CDR2 SVGAGI (reference sequence). The CDR3 spans 14 residues. The CDR3 DNA reads TGTGCCAGCAGTCCTGCGGGGGGGGATGAAAAACTGTTTTTT. It yields the protein CASSPAGGDEKLFF.

Ten or more counts support this clonotype. The CDR3 sequence is CASSFSSFSGGRAGYEQYF. The CDR3 bases are TGTGCCAGCAGCTTTAGTTCTTTCTCGGGCGGGAGGGCTGGCTACGAGCAGTACTTC. The chain combines TRBV11-2 with TRBJ2-7, with 9 nucleotides matching TRBD2. Germline V lookup: CDR1 SGHAT, CDR2 FQNNGV. V gave up 3 bases and J gave up 3 bases; unmatched junction bases: 18. The CDR3 consists of 19 residues.

V is TRBV2 and J is TRBJ2-2; 11 bases fit TRBD2. The CDR3 is made up of 16 amino acids. CDR1 and CDR2 (germline): SNHLY, FYNNEI. The V gene end was trimmed by 7 bases and the J gene end by 1 base; junction bases not matched to a gene: 5. CDR3 coding DNA: TGTGCCAGCACGACTAGCGGGACCTTGAACACCGGGGAGCTGTTTTTT. Encoded protein: CASTTSGTLNTGELFF.

A single count supports this clonotype. The rearrangement links TRBV5-1 to TRBJ2-1; D gene unclear. Trimming cost V 0 bases and J 1 base, with 8 bases left between them. The CDR3 runs to 15 residues. Germline V gene data show CDR1 as SGHRS and CDR2 as YFSETQ. CDR3 sequence reads: CASSLASSSYNEQFF. CDR3 coding DNA: TGCGCCAGCAGCTTGGCCTCATCTTCCTACAATGAGCAGTTCTTC.

This clonotype was found a few times. V usage is TRBV6-2 or TRBV6-3 and J usage is TRBJ1-2; D remains unclear. This CDR3 has 15 residues. Trimming took 4 bases from V and 4 from J, leaving 16 bases between them. Germline lookup yields CDR1 MNHEY and CDR2 SVGEGT. CDR3 sequence (DNA): TGTGCCAGCAGTTCCCCAGGCGGAGGGAGCTATGGCTACACCTTC. Protein sequence: CASSSPGGGSYGYTF.

A word on this clonotype: This may arise from a read error, as a much more abundant clone is one base away. The chain joins TRBV30 to TRBJ2-2; perhaps TRBD2 as D (6 bases). The germline V gene has CDR1 GTSNPN and CDR2 SVGIG (reference sequence). The CDR3 spans 14 residues. The DNA for the CDR3 is TGTGTCTGGAGTTCGGGGGCGAACACCGGGGAGCTGTTTTTT. It specifies CVWSSGANTGELFF.

There are a few counts of this clonotype. The chain uses TRBV4-3 and TRBJ1-3; tentative D call: TRBD1 (5 bases). This CDR3 region has 16 residues. Trimming removed 4 bases at V and 0 bases at J, with 13 bases between. CDR1 and CDR2 (germline): LGHNA, YSLEER. CDR3 sequence (DNA): TGCGCCAGCAGCCCCGGACATTTGAGCTCTGGAAACACCATATATTTT. Its protein is CASSPGHLSSGNTIYF.

This clonotype came up many times. V usage is TRBV20-1 and J usage is TRBJ1-5; 7 nucleotides line up with TRBD1. The CDR3 length is 15 residues. Germline lookup yields CDR1 DFQATT and CDR2 SNEGSKA (reference sequence). The trim removed 3 bases at V and 3 bases at J, leaving 8 bases unmatched. The DNA of the CDR3 is TGCAGTGCTAGGGTGGGACAGAAAACCAATCAGCCCCAGCATTTT. This gives the protein CSARVGQKTNQPQHF.

V usage is TRBV6-2 or TRBV6-3 and J usage is TRBJ2-5; D may be TRBD2 (5 bases). This CDR3 contains 14 residues. V was pared by 5 bases and J by 7 bases, with 17 bases between. The germline gives CDR1 MNHEY, CDR2 SVGEGT. The CDR3, as DNA: TGTGCCAGCAGTACCGAACTAGTATCGGTGACCCAGTACTTC. This translates into CASSTELVSVTQYF.